A single sample gave rise to the 8 T cell receptor beta chains below, sequenced in a study of blood T cells in healthy people across ages. For the second PCR, which ran for about 7 to 11 cycles, a sample-barcoded 5' primer and a J-beta primer mix were used. MiXCR, run by TCRdb on the 5' RACE reads, gives a single entry per CDR3 protein. The table shows hundreds of thousands of distinct CDR3 sequences, with 50% to 65% occurring only once. The material sequenced was blood. The receptors were gathered from a man older than 75 in good health.

Note on this clonotype: Sequence at one end of the junction differs from germline and may be a read error. J is TRBJ2-7 and V is TRBV7-7; D not certain. The V gene's germline CDR1 is SSHAT and CDR2 FNYEAQ (reference sequence). This CDR3 has 15 residues. CDR3 sequence: CASSLRAGGTYEQYF. CDR3 nucleotide sequence: TGTGCTAGCAGCTTAAGAGCAGGTGGCACCTACGAGCAGTACTTC.

This clonotype was found a few times. The chain uses TRBV6-1 and TRBJ2-4; 9 nucleotides line up with TRBD1. Germline-derived CDR1 and CDR2 are MNHNS and SASEGT. The CDR3 extends over 17 amino acids. V was clipped by 3 bases and J by 0 bases; unmatched bases: 6. CDR3: CASSDMDRGLAKNIQYF. Written as DNA, the CDR3 is TGTGCCAGCAGTGACATGGACAGGGGACTAGCCAAAAACATTCAGTACTTC.

The chain is built from TRBV2 and TRBJ1-6; D uncertain. V lost 2 bases, J lost 0 bases, and 8 bases lay in between. The CDR3 has 16 amino acids. Per the germline V gene, CDR1 is SNHLY and CDR2 is FYNNEI. The CDR3 region has the DNA TGTGCCAGCAGTGAAAGAAGTAGCTCCTATAATTCACCCCTCCACTTT. Its translation: CASSERSSSYNSPLHF.

J is TRBJ1-2 and V is TRBV29-1; 11 bases line up with TRBD1. CDR1 is SQVTM and CDR2 is ANQGSEA in the germline V gene. The CDR3 is 13 amino acids. Trimming took 4 bases from V and 8 from J; bases not matched to a gene: 6. The DNA of the CDR3 is TGCAGCGTTGGACGGACAGGGGGCGAAGGCTACACCTTC. This sequence encodes CSVGRTGGEGYTF.

The sample holds a few counts of this clonotype. V usage is TRBV9 and J usage is TRBJ1-5; 8 bases align to TRBD1. CDR1 is SGDLS and CDR2 is YYNGEE in the germline V gene. Unmatched junction bases numbered 7, after V lost 7 bases and J lost 1 base. The CDR3 loop spans 15 amino acids. The CDR3 nucleotides are TGTGCCAGCCTGGTACGGACAGGGAGCAATCAGCCCCAGCATTTT. As protein: CASLVRTGSNQPQHF.

V gene TRBV12-3 or TRBV12-4 combines with J gene TRBJ2-3; D is uncertain. This CDR3 contains 14 residues. V was cut by 5 bases and J by 2 bases, with 11 bases left in between. The CDR3 sequence is CASSIRVSTDTQYF. CDR3 sequence (DNA): TGTGCCAGCAGTATCCGGGTTTCCACAGATACGCAGTATTTT.

This clonotype turned up a few times. This chain uses TRBV20-1 with TRBJ2-1, with TRBD2 identical over 10 bases. V lost 1 base, J lost 2 bases, and 5 bases stayed unmatched. CDR1 is DFQATT and CDR2 is SNEGSKA in the germline V gene (reference sequence). This CDR3 has 16 residues. The DNA for the CDR3 is TGCAGTGCTAGAGGCCCAACTAGCGGGACCTACAATGAGCAGTTCTTC. Its translation: CSARGPTSGTYNEQFF.

This rearrangement joins TRBV2 to TRBJ2-1; tentatively, D is TRBD2 (6 bases). CDR3 length equals 14 residues. The germline V and J ends were trimmed by 4 bases and 14 bases, with 21 bases remaining between them. Germline CDR1 SNHLY, CDR2 FYNNEI. CDR3 DNA sequence: TGTGCCAGCAGTGGGAACAGCCGTGCGGGGATGGAGTTCTTC. This encodes CASSGNSRAGMEFF.